This TCR beta chain emerged from a study of response to subunit inactivated influenza vaccine. Study results and limitations: Seasonal influenza vaccination, on each occasion, was suggested by the authors to recruit few new T cells.

Per germline, CDR1 SNHLY and CDR2 FYNNEI. The CDR3 has 16 residues. J lost 3 bases, V lost 6 bases, and 14 bases had no gene match. In regard to this clonotype: What it binds is not known.

MiXCR, run by TCRdb on the RT-PCR reads, gives a single entry per CDR3 protein. The repertoire has hundreds of thousands of distinct CDR3 sequences, 18% of them found once; the top ten carry approximately 11%. The gene calls are TRBV2 and TRBJ2-7, with 7 bases that match TRBD1. The sequencing used PBMCs from blood, collected less than 6 days after vaccination. This clonotype was sampled from a man between 45 and 60 years old who received an inactivated influenza vaccine. The CDR3 coding sequence is TGTGCCAGCAGGACGGGACAGCCCACCCTGGTCTACGAGCAGTACTTC. Translation: CASRTGQPTLVYEQYF.